Listed below are T cell receptor beta chains from one sample, sequenced in a study of blood T cell repertoires in COVID-19. Here immunoSEQ multiplex PCR was the method, and the copy in TCRdb shows in-frame clones only, minus some. The table has about 26,000 clones, roughly 80% seen once. The sample was peripheral blood. These receptors were taken from a man aged 45-65 years with active or convalescent COVID-19. CDR3s include the opening cysteine and the closing phenylalanine or tryptophan. D genes are given only for firm matches. Rows give clone size only sometimes, using once, few, many, or a class for an expanded clone.

d_gene: -
j_gene: TRBJ2-3
abundance: -
v_gene: TRBV27
CDR3nt: TGTGCCAGCAGAAAAGAGCGGCGGGGGCCTAGCACAGATACGCAGTATTTT
CDR3aa: CASRKERRGPSTDTQYF

d_gene: -
j_gene: TRBJ2-1
abundance: -
v_gene: TRBV19
CDR3nt: TGTGCCAGTAGTAGCGGGATAAACAATGAGCAGTTCTTC
CDR3aa: CASSSGINNEQFF

d_gene: TRBD2
j_gene: TRBJ2-1
abundance: -
v_gene: TRBV4-1
CDR3nt: TGCGCCAGCAGCCTCCCCTGGGCGGGAGAAATCGGTGAGCAGTTCTTC
CDR3aa: CASSLPWAGEIGEQFF

d_gene: -
j_gene: TRBJ1-5
abundance: -
v_gene: TRBV5-4
CDR3nt: TGTGCCAGCAGCTCCCGCCACCTATGCTATCAGCCCCAGCATTTT
CDR3aa: CASSSRHLCYQPQHF

d_gene: TRBD1
j_gene: TRBJ1-5
abundance: -
v_gene: TRBV7-6
CDR3nt: TGTGCCAGCAGCCCGGACAGGCGTTCTGGGCCCCAGCATTTT
CDR3aa: CASSPDRRSGPQHF

d_gene: TRBD1
j_gene: TRBJ1-5
abundance: -
v_gene: TRBV6-5
CDR3nt: TGTGCCAGTGGGACAGCTCATCAGCCCCAGCATTTT
CDR3aa: CASGTAHQPQHF

d_gene: -
j_gene: TRBJ2-1
abundance: -
v_gene: TRBV5-6
CDR3nt: TGTGCCAGCAGCGGTAGTTTCAATGAGCAGTTCTTC
CDR3aa: CASSGSFNEQFF

d_gene: TRBD2
j_gene: TRBJ2-5
abundance: -
v_gene: TRBV9
CDR3nt: TGTGCCAGCAGCGTACAAACAGCGGGGATAGAGACCCAGTACTTC
CDR3aa: CASSVQTAGIETQYF

d_gene: TRBD1
j_gene: TRBJ1-1
abundance: -
v_gene: TRBV27
CDR3nt: TGTGCCAGCAGTTCCCCGGACAGGGTCACTGAAGCTTTCTTT
CDR3aa: CASSSPDRVTEAFF

d_gene: -
j_gene: TRBJ2-7
abundance: once
v_gene: TRBV7-5
CDR3nt: TGTGTCAGAAGCTTGGACAACTACGAGCAGTACTTC
CDR3aa: CVRSLDNYEQYF